These 6 T cell receptor beta chains were all obtained from the same sample, sequenced in a study of tumor-infiltrating lymphocytes in primary liver carcinoma. A primer matching the constant region was used to make TCR beta cDNA from about 500 ng of total RNA. Three nested multiplex PCR rounds of slightly modified ARM-PCR generated TCR beta libraries. Each of the first two PCR rounds ran roughly 9 cycles with TRBV1-TRBV30 forward and C-beta reverse primers. TCRdb analysed the multiplex PCR reads with MiXCR anew, one entry per CDR3 protein. The table shows some 120,000 distinct CDR3 sequences, with approximately 70% occurring only once. The approximately 20-31 mg bulk tissue piece was not sorted before simultaneous RNA and DNA extraction. Input material: liver tumor tissue from sampling region 1. Stated subset: tumor region T1, superior pole. All receptors come from a woman aged 60-70 years with primary liver carcinoma and hepatitis B virus infection.

With respect to this clonotype: Because the CDR3 is missing its conserved closing phenylalanine or tryptophan, this is likely a read error. The chain combines TRBV11-2 with TRBJ2-4; D possibly corresponds to TRBD2 (6 bases). The CDR3 runs 14 residues. Per germline, CDR1 SGHAT and CDR2 FQNNGV. The CDR3 DNA reads TGTGTCAGCAGCTTGGCGGGACCGAGAAACATTCAGTACCTC. This sequence encodes CVSSLAGPRNIQYL.

In its sample, this clonotype was seen a few times. A much larger clone is a single base away; this may be a read error. CDR3 loop: CSVEKTQGTQYF. The DNA for the CDR3 is TGCAGCGTTGAAAAGACCCAGGGGACCCAGTACTTC. The gene calls are TRBV29-1 and TRBJ2-5, with a possible D match to TRBD1 (5 bases). Germline V gene data show CDR1 as SQVTM and CDR2 as ANQGSEA. There are 12 residues in the CDR3. Trimming removed 2 bases from V and 7 bases from J, with 11 bases in between.

About this clonotype itself: A much larger clone is a single base away; this may be a read error. The V and J genes are TRBV29-1 and TRBJ2-5, with TRBD2 matching 11 bases. This CDR3 has 15 residues. Germline loops: CDR1 SQVTM, CDR2 ANQGSEA. The ends lost 6 bases at V and 2 bases at J; junction bases unmatched: 8. CDR3 region: CSVLGTSGIQETQYF. The DNA for the CDR3 is TGCAGCGTCCTCGGGACTAGCGGAATTCAAGAGACCCAGTACTTC.

Details on this clonotype: An end of the junction differs from the germline gene, which may be a read error. The chain carries TRBV11-2 and TRBJ2-5, with D maybe TRBD2 (5 bases). The germline gives CDR1 SGHAT, CDR2 FQNNGV. The CDR3 has 16 amino acids. CDR3 amino acids: CASSLSVEAAGETQCF. In nucleotides, the CDR3 is TGTGCCAGCAGCTTATCGGTGGAGGCGGCGGGCGAGACCCAGTGCTTC.

Details on this clonotype: The CDR3 end shows no conserved phenylalanine or tryptophan, and so a read error is likely. The chain recombines TRBV11-2 with TRBJ2-7, with 10 bases matching TRBD2. The CDR3 spans 13 residues. Germline assignment: CDR1 SGHAT and CDR2 FQNNGV. For the CDR3, the DNA is TGTGCCTGCAGCAGCCTAGCGGGAGTACAGCAGTACCTC. Translating it yields CACSSLAGVQQYL.

For this clonotype: The junction and the germline gene differ at one end; a read error may be behind it. The chain is built from TRBV11-3 and TRBJ2-1; a weak D match, TRBD1 (6 bases). Germline CDR1 SGHNT, CDR2 YENEEA. CDR3 length: 13 amino acids. CDR3 region: CASMGAGYNEQSF. CDR3 bases: TGTGCCAGCATGGGGGCCGGGTACAATGAGCAGTCCTTC.